These 9 T cell receptor beta chains were sequenced from one sample in a study of cytomegalovirus exposure and HLA in healthy donors. 13 Jbeta primers and 60 Vbeta primers were used for the PCR. Measured with immunoSEQ multiplex PCR; TCRdb has only the in-frame clones, and not every one. In the table there are approximately 150,000 clones, approximately 78% of which are singletons. Source material: PBMCs. These receptor sequences come from a human donor in good health.

This chain joins TRBV20-1 and TRBJ2-3; maybe TRBD2 (6 bases). Germline V gene lookup returns CDR1 DFQATT and CDR2 SNEGSKA (reference sequence). The V end was cut by 5 bases, the J end by 4 bases, with 7 bases between. The CDR3 runs 11 residues. The DNA of the CDR3 is TGCAGTGCTGGGGGGTCAGATACGCAGTATTTT. Encoded protein: CSAGGSDTQYF.

The J gene is TRBJ2-3, the V gene TRBV4-3, with D tentatively TRBD2 (5 bases). The CDR3 is 16 amino acids. Germline V gene data show CDR1 as LGHNA and CDR2 as YSLEER. The V and J ends lost 0 bases and 3 bases respectively, with 13 bases between them. The CDR3 spells CASSQDSTPGTDTQYF. As DNA, the CDR3 is TGCGCCAGCAGCCAAGACAGCACCCCGGGAACAGATACGCAGTATTTT.

The chain carries TRBV29-1 and TRBJ1-2, with unresolved D. The V gene's germline CDR1 is SQVTM and CDR2 ANQGSEA. Trimming took 3 bases from V and 4 from J, leaving 12 bases between them. The CDR3 covers 13 residues. CDR3 in amino acids: CSVDVRRSYGYTF. The CDR3 nucleotides are TGCAGCGTTGATGTCAGGAGGTCCTATGGCTACACCTTC.

This clone was counted a few times. The V and J genes are TRBV5-4 and TRBJ1-2; 12 nucleotides match TRBD1. Germline assignment: CDR1 SGHNT and CDR2 YYREEE (reference sequence). Trimming removed 4 bases from V and 3 bases from J; junction bases left unmatched: 4. There are 15 residues in the CDR3. CDR3 in DNA: TGTGCCAGCAGCATTGGGACAGGGGGCGACTATGGCTACACCTTC. This sequence encodes CASSIGTGGDYGYTF.

The CDR3 DNA is TGTGCCAGCAGCTACAGGGGGAACACTGAAGCTTTCTTT. This sequence encodes CASSYRGNTEAFF. V usage is TRBV6-1 and J usage is TRBJ1-1; 7 positions agree with TRBD1. The CDR3 has 13 amino acids. Germline V CDR1 and CDR2: MNHNS, SASEGT. Trimming at V came to 6 bases and at J to 1 base, leaving 2 bases not matched to a gene.

This chain links TRBV9 with TRBJ2-3; 8 nucleotides align to TRBD2. Germline CDR1 is SGDLS and CDR2 is YYNGEE. Trimming at V came to 0 bases and at J to 3 bases, leaving 3 bases not matched to a gene. This CDR3 contains 15 residues. CDR3 in amino acids: CASSVDGGVTDTQYF. The CDR3 DNA reads TGTGCCAGCAGCGTAGACGGGGGGGTTACAGATACGCAGTATTTT.

The CDR3 nucleotides read TGTGCCAGCAGCGTAGGAGGGGGGGTCGAGACCCAGTACTTC. Residues: CASSVGGGVETQYF. The chain couples TRBV9 to TRBJ2-5; maybe TRBD2 (7 bases). The CDR3 sequence is 14 residues long. The V end lost 0 bases, the J end lost 5 bases, and 11 bases lay between the germline ends. The germline V gene has CDR1 SGDLS and CDR2 YYNGEE. The full variable domain, with the rest looked up from reference TRBV9 and TRBJ2-5, is DSGVTQTPKHLITATGQRVTLRCSPRSGDLSVYWYQQSLDQGLQFLIQYYNGEERAKGNILERFSAQQFPDLHSELNLSSLELGDSALYFCASSVGGGVETQYFGPGTRLLVL.

CDR3 nucleotide sequence: TGTGCCAGCAGCACAGGCCAGGGTAATAGTTTGGAGCAGTACTTC. Residues: CASSTGQGNSLEQYF. This chain links TRBV7-8 with TRBJ2-7; D might be TRBD1 (5 bases). The germline V and J ends were trimmed by 5 bases and 7 bases, with 21 bases remaining between them. CDR1 and CDR2 (germline): SGHVS, FQNEAQ. The CDR3 totals 15 residues.

This clone was detected only a few times. The V gene is TRBV4-3, the J gene TRBJ1-1; D unresolved. V lost 4 bases, J lost 1 base, and 7 bases lay in between. The length of the CDR3 is 13 residues. Germline V gene sequence: CDR1 LGHNA, CDR2 YSLEER. The CDR3 coding sequence is TGCGCCAGCAGCCTAGCAGAGAACACTGAAGCTTTCTTT. Translated, it gives CASSLAENTEAFF.